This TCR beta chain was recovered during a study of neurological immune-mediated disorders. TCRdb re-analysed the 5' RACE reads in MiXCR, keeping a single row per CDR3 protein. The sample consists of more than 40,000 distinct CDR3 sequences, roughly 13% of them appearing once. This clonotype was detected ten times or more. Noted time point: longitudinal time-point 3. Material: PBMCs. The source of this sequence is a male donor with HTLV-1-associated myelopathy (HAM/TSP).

CDR3 sequence: CASSLQGGYYEQYF. The CDR3 DNA follows: TGCGCCAGCAGCTTACAGGGTGGGTACTACGAGCAGTACTTC. The chain links TRBV5-1 to TRBJ2-7, with D possibly being TRBD1 (6 bases). Trimming removed 2 bases at V and 3 bases at J, with 12 bases between. CDR1 and CDR2 (germline): SGHRS, YFSETQ. This CDR3 has 14 amino acids.